Following are 24 T cell receptor beta chains from one sample sequenced in a study of prognosis after radiotherapy for stage I lung cancer. CDR3 of TCR beta was amplified from genomic DNA via a two-round multiplex PCR. First-round PCR amplification was performed with primers specific to each TRBV and TRBJ gene. TCRdb itself ran the multiplex PCR reads through MiXCR, one entry per CDR3 protein. This sample has about 22,000 distinct CDR3 sequences; approximately 42% occur once, and the top ten carry approximately 50%. The specimen comprised PBMCs, sampled before or after stereotactic body radiation therapy (not recorded which). These receptors were obtained from a donor over 45 with non-small cell lung cancer.

In regard to this clonotype: A far larger clone is one nucleotide away, so this likely arose from a read error. V is TRBV6-9 and J is TRBJ1-1; D is perhaps TRBD1 (6 bases). Germline-derived CDR1 and CDR2 are MNHGY and SVAAGI. The CDR3 has 15 amino acids. The CDR3 is CASSYSQGSRTEAFF. CDR3 in DNA: TGTGCCAGCAGCTATTCCCAGGGGTCGCGCACTGAAGCTTTCTTT.

This clonotype appeared many times. One end of the junction varies from germline; a read error may be responsible. The chain links TRBV24-1 to TRBJ2-3; D not resolved. This CDR3 has 14 amino acids. Germline assignment: CDR1 KGHDR and CDR2 SFDVKD. This CDR3 is CAAASGQYTDAQYF. CDR3 nucleotides: TGTGCCGCAGCGTCAGGCCAATACACAGATGCGCAGTATTTT.

This clonotype was seen ten or more times. The chain carries TRBV30 and TRBJ1-2; D is unresolved. V was trimmed by 3 bases and J by 4 bases, leaving 12 bases between them. This CDR3 has 13 residues. CDR1 is GTSNPN and CDR2 is SVGIG in the germline V gene (reference sequence). The CDR3 coding sequence is TGTGCCTGGAGCCTCCTCTTTGGCTATGGCTACACCTTC. It specifies CAWSLLFGYGYTF.

This clonotype has at least ten counts. The rearrangement uses TRBV19 and TRBJ1-1, with D possibly TRBD1 on 6 matching bases. The CDR3 consists of 15 residues. V shed 6 bases and J shed 5 bases, with 19 bases lying between them. Germline lookup yields CDR1 LNHDA and CDR2 SQIVND (reference sequence). The CDR3 loop reads CASRVGGVGSTEAFF. The CDR3 DNA is TGTGCCAGTAGAGTGGGGGGCGTAGGTTCAACTGAAGCTTTCTTT.

This clonotype showed up many times. V gene TRBV6-2 or TRBV6-3 combines with J gene TRBJ2-5, with 7 nucleotides matching TRBD1. The CDR3 has 14 residues. Germline loops: CDR1 MNHEY, CDR2 SVGEGT. Trimming removed 10 bases from V and 2 bases from J; junction bases left unmatched: 10. The CDR3 sequence is CATRRQGPQETQYF. The CDR3 DNA follows: TGTGCCACCAGAAGACAGGGCCCACAAGAGACCCAGTACTTC.

This clonotype was found many times. The J gene is TRBJ2-7, the V gene TRBV5-1; possible D gene TRBD1, 6 bases. The CDR3 contains 13 residues. Deletions cut 4 bases from V and 2 bases from J, with 10 bases between. Germline assignment: CDR1 SGHRS and CDR2 YFSETQ. CDR3 in amino acids: CASSPQGTYEQYF. The CDR3, as DNA: TGCGCCAGCAGCCCACAGGGAACCTACGAGCAGTACTTC.

This chain connects TRBV10-3 to TRBJ2-1; the match to TRBD2 covers 7 bases. CDR1 and CDR2 from the germline V gene are ENHRY and SYGVKD. This CDR3 spans 14 amino acids. Trimming took 4 bases from V and 5 from J; bases not matched to a gene: 5. The CDR3 is CAISVSGANNEQFF. DNA for the CDR3: TGTGCCATCAGTGTGAGCGGGGCAAACAATGAGCAGTTCTTC.

For this clonotype: Given a much more abundant clone one base away, this may be a read error. The V gene is TRBV5-6, the J gene TRBJ2-3; 7 bases map to TRBD2. This CDR3 region has 15 residues. The junction had 15 bases not matched to a gene; V was cut back by 7 bases and J by 7 bases. In germline, CDR1 is SGHDT, CDR2 YYEEEE. The CDR3 protein is CASYFLGGGGYTQYF. CDR3 DNA: TGTGCCAGCTATTTCCTCGGCGGGGGAGGATATACGCAGTATTTT.

In the case of this clonotype: No conserved phenylalanine or tryptophan ends this CDR3, so it is likely a read error. It is unclear where the CDR3 begins or ends on the DNA, so no DNA is shown, and the CDR3 is as TCRdb lists it. This chain's CDR3 is CATLITIPTMSSSS. This sequence joins TRBV19 and TRBJ2-1; the tabulated D call, TRBD1, remains unverified against the DNA. The CDR3 adds up to 14 amino acids, both ends counted. Per the germline V gene, CDR1 is LNHDA and CDR2 is SQIVND (reference sequence).

The chain links TRBV7-2 to TRBJ1-1; 9 bases are shared with TRBD1. Losses at the gene ends were 1 base for V and 10 bases for J; bases not matched to a gene: 7. From germline, CDR1 is SGHTA and CDR2 FQGNSA. The CDR3 contains 14 residues. The CDR3 here is CASSLGRDRAPAFF. CDR3 DNA sequence: TGTGCCAGCAGCTTAGGTAGGGACAGGGCCCCAGCTTTCTTT.

This chain links TRBV6-1 with TRBJ1-5; D gene ambiguous. Germline V gene data show CDR1 as MNHNS and CDR2 as SASEGT. Trimming pared 7 bases from V and 0 bases from J, leaving 7 bases between. The CDR3 length is 13 residues. The CDR3 coding sequence is TGTGCCAGCACCCCCTATAGCAATCAGCCCCAGCATTTT. It codes for CASTPYSNQPQHF.

This chain links TRBV12-3 or TRBV12-4 with TRBJ2-7, with TRBD1 identical over 8 bases. CDR3 length equals 16 residues. The J segment lost 4 bases and the V segment lost 6 bases, leaving 14 bases of the junction unmatched. CDR3 DNA: TGTGCCAGCAGCCGGGGGCAGGGGGCCGCGAGGTACGAGCAGTACTTC. This sequence encodes CASSRGQGAARYEQYF.

This clonotype came up many times. The chain employs TRBV20-1 and TRBJ2-3, with TRBD2 matching over 7 bases. J was trimmed by 0 bases and V by 0 bases; bases with no gene match: 3. The V gene's germline CDR1 is DFQATT and CDR2 SNEGSKA (reference sequence). This CDR3 region has 15 residues. CDR3 region: CSARDLGGSTDTQYF. In DNA form, the CDR3 reads TGCAGTGCTAGAGATCTGGGGGGGAGCACAGATACGCAGTATTTT.

The chain recombines TRBV20-1 with TRBJ1-2; D unresolved. The CDR3 runs 13 residues. The germline V gene encodes CDR1 DFQATT and CDR2 SNEGSKA (reference sequence). With 3 bases removed from V and 6 bases from J, the gap between germline ends came to 14 bases. This CDR3 reads CSASVPGSHGYTF. The CDR3 DNA sequence: TGCAGTGCTAGTGTCCCGGGGAGCCATGGCTACACCTTC.

J is TRBJ2-2 and V is TRBV7-3; TRBD1 matches at 12 bases. This CDR3 has 15 amino acids. The V segment lost 4 bases and the J segment 10 bases; nucleotides outside the gene matches: 7. Germline V gene lookup returns CDR1 SGHTA and CDR2 FQGTGA. The CDR3 spells CASSSGTGGFEELFF. The CDR3 DNA reads TGTGCCAGCAGCTCGGGGACAGGGGGCTTTGAGGAGCTGTTTTTT.

This clonotype was observed many times. The CDR3 reads CASSQQSGNTIYF. In DNA form, the CDR3 reads TGCGCCAGCAGTCAGCAGTCTGGAAACACCATATATTTT. The chain couples TRBV5-1 to TRBJ1-3; D is unresolved. V dropped 5 bases and J dropped 1 base, with 7 bases sitting between them. Germline loops: CDR1 SGHRS, CDR2 YFSETQ. This CDR3 is built from 13 residues.

In its sample, this clonotype was seen many times. The chain joins TRBV6-1 to TRBJ2-3; 7 bases are shared with TRBD1. The CDR3 runs to 14 residues. The V segment lost 7 bases and the J segment 5 bases; nucleotides outside the gene matches: 9. In germline, CDR1 is MNHNS, CDR2 SASEGT. In nucleotides, the CDR3 is TGTGCCAGCACCCAAGACAGGGTGGTAGATACGCAGTATTTT. It codes for CASTQDRVVDTQYF.

This clonotype was recorded many times. V is TRBV5-4 and J is TRBJ2-1; TRBD1 agrees at 9 bases. Germline V CDR1 and CDR2: SGHNT, YYREEE (reference sequence). Trimming took 7 bases from V and 7 from J; bases not matched to a gene: 15. This CDR3 comprises 16 residues. The CDR3 sequence: CASDHTLGTGKNEQFF. The CDR3 DNA reads TGTGCCAGCGATCATACCCTCGGGACAGGGAAGAATGAGCAGTTCTTC. The whole variable domain, remainder taken from reference TRBV5-4 and TRBJ2-1, is ETGVTQSPTHLIKTRGQQVTLRCSSQSGHNTVSWYQQALGQGPQFIFQYYREEENGRGNFPPRFSGLQFPNYSSELNVNALELDDSALYLCASDHTLGTGKNEQFFGPGTRLTVL.

The chain is built from TRBV4-1 and TRBJ2-7; D uncertain. The CDR3 has 15 residues. Germline V gives CDR1 MGHRA, CDR2 YSYEKL. Trimming pared 2 bases from V and 7 bases from J, leaving 18 bases between. The CDR3 DNA reads TGCGCCAGCAGCCAATGGGCAGCTTCCCATTTGGAGCAGTACTTC. The encoded protein is CASSQWAASHLEQYF.

Details on this clonotype: This may come from a read error, since a much larger clone is one base off. The chain links TRBV20-1 to TRBJ2-1; 7 nucleotides agree with TRBD1. Germline CDR1 and CDR2: DFQATT and SNEGSKA (reference sequence). This CDR3 contains 14 residues. Trimming at V came to 4 bases and at J to 8 bases, leaving 11 bases not matched to a gene. This chain's CDR3 is CSAIPTGMADEQFF. The CDR3 bases are TGCAGTGCTATCCCGACAGGGATGGCGGATGAGCAGTTCTTC.

For this clonotype: A far bigger clonotype differs at one base, so this is likely a read error. The rearrangement uses TRBV6-2 or TRBV6-3 and TRBJ2-3; 8 positions agree with TRBD2. The CDR3 is made up of 14 amino acids. Germline V gene lookup returns CDR1 MNHEY and CDR2 SVGEGT. V trimming: 6 bases; J trimming: 6 bases; junction bases outside the gene matches: 8. The CDR3 coding sequence is TGTGCCAGCAGCAGACTAGCGTCCGGGGATACGCAGTATTTT. Translating gives CASSRLASGDTQYF.

This clonotype appeared many times. V gene TRBV5-1 combines with J gene TRBJ2-7; 10 nucleotides line up with TRBD1. This CDR3 has 13 amino acids. Germline lookup yields CDR1 SGHRS and CDR2 YFSETQ. Losses at the gene ends were 8 bases for V and 5 bases for J; bases not matched to a gene: 7. This CDR3 is CASAGTGVNEQYF. DNA of the CDR3: TGCGCCAGTGCCGGGACAGGGGTCAACGAGCAGTACTTC.

In this sample, this clonotype turned up a few times. A read error likely explains this, since a far larger clone differs by one base. This rearrangement joins TRBV7-9 to TRBJ2-6; D remains ambiguous. Germline V gene data show CDR1 as SEHNR and CDR2 as FQNEAQ (reference sequence). This CDR3 region has 13 residues. V gave up 3 bases and J gave up 12 bases, with 12 bases separating them. CDR3 in amino acids: CASSFSVGVVLTF. Written as DNA, the CDR3 is TGTGCCAGCAGCTTCTCGGTTGGGGTCGTCCTGACTTTC.

At least ten counts were recorded for this clonotype. The gene calls are TRBV6-2 or TRBV6-3 and TRBJ2-5; the match to TRBD1 covers 8 bases. CDR3 length: 14 residues. Germline V gene data show CDR1 as MNHEY and CDR2 as SVGEGT. J gave up 10 bases and V 6 bases, and 13 bases lay outside the gene matches. For the CDR3, the DNA is TGTGCCAGCAGAGGGGACAGGCGCCCGGGGGACCAGTACTTC. Amino acid sequence: CASRGDRRPGDQYF.